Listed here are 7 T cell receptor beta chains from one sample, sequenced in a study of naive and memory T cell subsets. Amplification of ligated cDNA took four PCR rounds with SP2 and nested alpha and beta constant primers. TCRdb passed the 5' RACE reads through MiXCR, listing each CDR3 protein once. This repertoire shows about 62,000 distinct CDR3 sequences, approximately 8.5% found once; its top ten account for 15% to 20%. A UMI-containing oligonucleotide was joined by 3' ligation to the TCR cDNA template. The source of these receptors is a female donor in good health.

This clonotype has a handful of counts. The CDR3 protein is CASSYRREGETQYF. Here the CDR3 DNA reads TGTGCCAGCAGTTACAGGCGGGAGGGGGAGACCCAGTACTTC. The chain joins TRBV6-5 to TRBJ2-5; TRBD2 agrees at 9 bases. Germline V CDR1 and CDR2: MNHEY, SVGAGI. This CDR3 has 14 amino acids. Unmatched junction bases numbered 3, after V lost 2 bases and J lost 5 bases.

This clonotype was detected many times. CDR3 nucleotides: TGCAGTGCCGTGTCAGGGGGGACAGGACGTGGCTACACCTTC. Protein product: CSAVSGGTGRGYTF. This chain links TRBV20-1 with TRBJ1-2, with 8 bases that match TRBD1. Germline-derived CDR1 and CDR2 are DFQATT and SNEGSKA (reference sequence). V was clipped by 6 bases and J by 7 bases; unmatched bases: 13. The CDR3 contains 14 residues.

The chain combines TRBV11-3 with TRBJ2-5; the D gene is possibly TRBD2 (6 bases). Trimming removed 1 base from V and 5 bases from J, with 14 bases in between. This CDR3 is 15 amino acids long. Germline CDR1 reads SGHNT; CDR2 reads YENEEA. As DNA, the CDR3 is TGTGCCAGCAGCTTAGGTCTGGCGGGGAGTGAGACCCAGTACTTC. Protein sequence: CASSLGLAGSETQYF.

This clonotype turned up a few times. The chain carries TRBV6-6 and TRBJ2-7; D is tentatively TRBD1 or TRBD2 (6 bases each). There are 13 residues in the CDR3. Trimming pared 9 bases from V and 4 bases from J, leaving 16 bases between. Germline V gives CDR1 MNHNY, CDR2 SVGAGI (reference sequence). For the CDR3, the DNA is TGTGCCAGTACGTATGGGGGGCGGTACGAGCAGTACTTC. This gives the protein CASTYGGRYEQYF.

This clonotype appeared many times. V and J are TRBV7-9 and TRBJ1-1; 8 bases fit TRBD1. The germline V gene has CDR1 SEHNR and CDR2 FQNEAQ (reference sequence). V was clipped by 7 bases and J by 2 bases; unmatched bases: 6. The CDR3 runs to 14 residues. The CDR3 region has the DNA TGTGCCAGCACCCGACAGGGGAAAAACACTGAAGCTTTCTTT. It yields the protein CASTRQGKNTEAFF.

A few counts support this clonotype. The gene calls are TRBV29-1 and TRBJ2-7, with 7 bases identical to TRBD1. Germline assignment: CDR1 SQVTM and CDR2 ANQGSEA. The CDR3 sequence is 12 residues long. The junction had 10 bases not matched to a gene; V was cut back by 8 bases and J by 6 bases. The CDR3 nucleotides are TGCAGCTATGCAGGGACAGTGGGCGAGCAGTACTTC. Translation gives CSYAGTVGEQYF.

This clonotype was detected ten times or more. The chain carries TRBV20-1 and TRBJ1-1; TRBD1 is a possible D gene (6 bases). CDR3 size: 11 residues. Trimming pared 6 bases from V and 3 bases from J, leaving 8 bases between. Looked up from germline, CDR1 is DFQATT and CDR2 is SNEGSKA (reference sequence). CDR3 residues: CSANRDTEAFF. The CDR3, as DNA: TGCAGTGCCAACAGGGACACTGAAGCTTTCTTT.